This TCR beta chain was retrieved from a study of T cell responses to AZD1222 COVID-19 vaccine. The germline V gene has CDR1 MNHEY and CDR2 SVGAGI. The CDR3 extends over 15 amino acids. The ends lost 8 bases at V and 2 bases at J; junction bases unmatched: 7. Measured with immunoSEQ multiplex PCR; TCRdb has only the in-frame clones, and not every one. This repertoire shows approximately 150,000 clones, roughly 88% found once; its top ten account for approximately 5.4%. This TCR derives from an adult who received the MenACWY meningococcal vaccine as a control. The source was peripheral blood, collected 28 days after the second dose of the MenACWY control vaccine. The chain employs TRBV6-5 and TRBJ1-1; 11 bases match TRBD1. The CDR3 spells CASGRDRGFNTEAFF. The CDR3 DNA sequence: TGTGCCAGCGGCCGGGACAGGGGGTTTAACACTGAAGCTTTCTTT.